The T cell receptor beta chain under discussion was sequenced for a study of radiation and T cells in renal cell carcinoma (TCRdb year 2020). Background on the whole study: The samples were obtained from a clinical trial, where primary renal cell carcinomas were treated with 15 Gy stereotactic body radiation therapy and then removed by nephrectomy 4 weeks afterward. Across all 50 or so samples, 4,016,671 unique CDR3 nucleotide sequences, encoding 2.5 million to 3 million unique CDR3 amino acid sequences, were identified. In total, more than 50 samples underwent TCR beta sequencing: roughly 26 tumors plus 27 peripheral blood samples. Overall study results and their limits: In blood, the top tumor clonotypes increased from baseline to 2 weeks after radiation and then shrank by 4 weeks, which suggests a temporary expansion of tumor-resident clones. Because pretreatment tumor biopsies were not available, the study could not determine whether clonotypes were already present within the tumor at baseline. With a single-armed trial design, the study had no way to address how radiation dose or scheduling affects the TCR repertoire. Changes in the blood repertoire were not tracked past 4 weeks after treatment.

The immunoSEQ kit was used, according to the manufacturer's recommendations, to generate TCR beta libraries from genomic DNA. To prepare the libraries, a first multiplex PCR with proprietary primers was run, followed by a second PCR that added unique barcodes, and a bead cleanup was done after each round. Each sample batch included a kit-provided positive control reaction and a negative control reaction. The final libraries were assessed on an Agilent 4200 TapeStation D1000 ScreenTape, pooled by volume, and quantified by qPCR. Sequencing was performed on an Illumina NextSeq500 with a MidOutput 150-cycle cartridge, and 156 Read1 and 15 Index1 cycles were run with kit custom primers. The pooled library was loaded at 0.75 to 1 pM with a roughly 20% PhiX control spike-in. Processing in the source paper ran as follows. The vendor-processed data were analyzed in R, and a clonotype was defined as all T cells that share the same CDR3 nucleotide sequence. For clone abundance analyses, frequencies were normalized to the 10,000 most abundant clones per sample. Before analysis, public T cell clones were removed, and these numbered fewer than six per sample on average. A difference in abundance of at least 32-fold between compartments was used to define tumor-enriched and baseline blood-enriched clonotypes. A beta-binomial differential abundance model was used to identify clonotypes that were expanded or contracted between blood time points. The Baroni-Urbani and Buser coefficient was used to measure tumor-blood repertoire similarity, and groups were compared with two-tailed Wilcoxon tests in R. In its TCRdb copy, this immuneACCESS table keeps in-frame sequences only and misses some clones. Where compared with another copy, unresolved V genes explain less than half of these, and the others have no known cause. The V and J calls and clone size were taken over from that table, and D and trimming were inferred from the DNA. The sample profile shows just under 80,000 clones; 80% to 90% of them were found once. 20% to 25% of the sample is taken by the ten largest.

At the junction V is shortened by 3 bases and J by 2 bases; bases outside the gene matches: 6. From its cysteine to its phenylalanine, the CDR3 spans 15 amino acids. Only the CDR3 region is kept as DNA, spanning 45 bases read in frame from base 1. CDR1 and CDR2, looked up from the germline V gene, are SGHRS and YFSETQ. The sample's time point, from its label and the paper: blood 2 weeks post-SBRT. This sample's treatment or condition label indicates: 15 Gy SBRT to primary tumor, nephrectomy 4 weeks later. To follow tumor-enriched clonotypes, peripheral blood was collected serially from radiation-treated patients at baseline and again at 2 weeks and 4 weeks after SBRT. All patients had renal cell carcinoma with clear cell pathology. Genomic DNA for TCR sequencing was prepared using the QIAamp DNA Blood Mini Kit (Qiagen). Only samples passing all quality control checks were included in the analyses.

With regard to this clone: Its target antigen remains unknown. No much larger clone exists at a distance of one base, and base qualities are not known.

The specimen comprised blood, sampled from a patient whose treatment included radiotherapy and nephrectomy. The chain uses TRBV5-1 and TRBJ2-5, and 8 junctional nucleotides match TRBD1. The origin of this receptor is a woman aged 45 to 65 with renal cell carcinoma. The CDR3 amino acid sequence is: CASSSGRTGQETQYF. The bases are TGCGCCAGCAGCTCTGGACGGACAGGGCAAGAGACCCAGTACTTC.